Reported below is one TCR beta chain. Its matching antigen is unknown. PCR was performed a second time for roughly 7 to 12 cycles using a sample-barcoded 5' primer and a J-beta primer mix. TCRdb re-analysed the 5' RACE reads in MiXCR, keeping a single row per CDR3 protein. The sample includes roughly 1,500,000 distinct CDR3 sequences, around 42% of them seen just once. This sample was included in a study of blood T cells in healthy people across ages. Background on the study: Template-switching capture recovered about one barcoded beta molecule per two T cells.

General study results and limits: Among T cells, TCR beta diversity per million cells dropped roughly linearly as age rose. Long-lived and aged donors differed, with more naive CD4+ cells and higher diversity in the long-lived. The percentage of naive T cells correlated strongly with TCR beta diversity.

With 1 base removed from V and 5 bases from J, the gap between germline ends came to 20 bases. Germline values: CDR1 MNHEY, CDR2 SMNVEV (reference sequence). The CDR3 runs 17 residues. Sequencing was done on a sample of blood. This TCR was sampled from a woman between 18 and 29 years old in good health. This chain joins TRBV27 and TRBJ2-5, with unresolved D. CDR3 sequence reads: CASSLFYRDGYLETQYF. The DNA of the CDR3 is TGTGCCAGCAGTTTATTTTATAGGGATGGGTACCTTGAGACCCAGTACTTC.